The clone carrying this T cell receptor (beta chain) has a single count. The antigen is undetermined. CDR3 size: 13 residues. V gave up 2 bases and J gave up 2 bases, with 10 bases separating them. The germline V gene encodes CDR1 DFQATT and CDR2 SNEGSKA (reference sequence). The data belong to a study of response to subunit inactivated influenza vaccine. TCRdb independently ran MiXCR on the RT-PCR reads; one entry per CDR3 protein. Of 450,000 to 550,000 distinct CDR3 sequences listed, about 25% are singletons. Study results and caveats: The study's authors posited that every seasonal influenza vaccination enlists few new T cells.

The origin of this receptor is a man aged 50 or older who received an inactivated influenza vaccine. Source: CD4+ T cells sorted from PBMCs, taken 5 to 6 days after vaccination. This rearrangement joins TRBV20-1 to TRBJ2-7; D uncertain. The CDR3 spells CSARHLVTYEQYF. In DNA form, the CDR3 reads TGCAGTGCTAGACATCTAGTAACCTACGAGCAGTACTTC.